The 32 T cell receptor beta chains given below trace back to one sample, sequenced in a study of T cells in Graves' hyperthyroidism and ophthalmopathy. Amplification of TCR beta CDR3 regions was performed using RNA transcripts as template. The study used the HTBI primer set for a first-round RT-PCR of the TCR CDR3. TCRdb re-analysed the multiplex PCR reads in MiXCR, keeping a single row per CDR3 protein. The sample has approximately 600,000 distinct CDR3 sequences, approximately 15% seen once. Specimen: blood. The receptors were gathered from a woman younger than 30 with Graves' ophthalmopathy.

Note on this clonotype: One base away lies a much larger clone, so this may be a sequencing read error. The CDR3, as DNA: TGTGCCACCAGTGAAAAAGACAGGGGGAGGATCTACGAGCAGTACTTC. It translates to CATSEKDRGRIYEQYF. The chain recombines TRBV24-1 with TRBJ2-7; TRBD1 agrees at 9 bases. CDR3 size: 16 residues. V lost 4 bases to trimming and J lost 3 bases; unmatched junction nucleotides: 9. Germline CDR1 is KGHDR and CDR2 is SFDVKD.

This clonotype was recorded a few times. The DNA for the CDR3 is TGTGCCAGCTACTGCGCAGAACCCATCCAAGAGACCCAGTACTTC. Protein: CASYCAEPIQETQYF. The chain carries TRBV6-1 and TRBJ2-5; D is uncertain. V was trimmed by 8 bases and J by 1 base, leaving 17 bases between them. CDR3 length: 15 residues. Germline CDR1 and CDR2: MNHNS and SASEGT.

This clonotype was counted at least ten times. The rearrangement links TRBV5-1 to TRBJ2-1; D remains ambiguous. The germline CDR1 and CDR2 sequences are SGHRS and YFSETQ. V was cut by 3 bases and J by 0 bases, with 7 bases left in between. This CDR3 spans 14 amino acids. The CDR3 here is CASSWRFSYNEQFF. The CDR3 DNA reads as TGCGCCAGCAGCTGGCGTTTCTCCTACAATGAGCAGTTCTTC.

This clonotype was found once. This chain connects TRBV19 to TRBJ1-2; 7 bases line up with TRBD1. Germline V gene lookup returns CDR1 LNHDA and CDR2 SQIVND (reference sequence). V was clipped by 3 bases and J by 1 base; unmatched bases: 2. This CDR3 is 14 amino acids long. The CDR3 sequence: CASSMGQNNYGYTF. The CDR3 bases are TGTGCCAGTAGTATGGGACAGAATAACTATGGCTACACCTTC.

This clonotype was counted ten times or more. The chain employs TRBV9 and TRBJ2-5; perhaps D is TRBD1 or TRBD2 (5 bases each). CDR3 length: 16 amino acids. Per germline, CDR1 SGDLS and CDR2 YYNGEE. The V and J ends lost 4 bases and 1 base respectively, with 17 bases between them. CDR3 DNA: TGTGCCAGCAGCCCCCGAGGGACCCAGCCCCAAGAGACCCAGTACTTC. The encoded protein is CASSPRGTQPQETQYF.

This clonotype has only a few counts. This chain joins TRBV28 and TRBJ1-6, with 7 bases fitting TRBD1. Germline values: CDR1 MDHEN, CDR2 SYDVKM. V trimming: 2 bases; J trimming: 5 bases; junction bases outside the gene matches: 18. The CDR3 is made up of 20 amino acids. CDR3 DNA: TGTGCCAGCAGTTTAGCTCGGACAGGTAGCCATCACGATGATAATTCACCCCTCCACTTT. Translating gives CASSLARTGSHHDDNSPLHF. Looking up the rest from reference TRBV28 and TRBJ1-6 gives the full variable domain: DVKVTQSSRYLVKRTGEKVFLECVQDMDHENMFWYRQDPGLGLRLIYFSYDVKMKEKGDIPEGYSVSREKKERFSLILESASTNQTSMYLCASSLARTGSHHDDNSPLHFGNGTRLTVT.

In its sample, this clonotype was seen many times. This sequence joins TRBV18 and TRBJ2-7; 7 positions match TRBD2. V trimming: 3 bases; J trimming: 4 bases; junction bases outside the gene matches: 3. Germline V gene data show CDR1 as KGHSH and CDR2 as LQKENI. The CDR3 totals 13 residues. CDR3 region: CASSPGGRYEQYF. The DNA for the CDR3 is TGTGCCAGCTCACCGGGAGGGCGGTACGAGCAGTACTTC.

This clonotype was observed at least ten times. The chain links TRBV7-2 to TRBJ1-2; possible D gene TRBD1, 6 bases. Trimming removed 5 bases from V and 4 bases from J, with 14 bases in between. Germline CDR1 and CDR2: SGHTA and FQGNSA. The CDR3 length is 14 residues. CDR3 region: CASSPEGQLYGYTF. CDR3 sequence (DNA): TGTGCCAGCAGCCCAGAAGGACAGCTCTATGGCTACACCTTC.

This clonotype was picked up a small number of times. The rearrangement uses TRBV29-1 and TRBJ2-7, with 9 bases aligning to TRBD2. Germline V gives CDR1 SQVTM, CDR2 ANQGSEA. V lost 6 bases and J lost 0; bases outside the gene matches: 9. The CDR3 runs 15 residues. The CDR3, as DNA: TGCAGCGTAACTAGCGGGCCTGGTATCTCCTACGAGCAGTACTTC. It codes for CSVTSGPGISYEQYF.

This clonotype showed up many times. This chain joins TRBV30 and TRBJ2-7, with D unclear. The CDR3 is made up of 11 amino acids. CDR1 is GTSNPN, CDR2 SVGIG, per germline (reference sequence). V was pared by 2 bases and J by 4 bases, with 6 bases between. This CDR3 reads CAWSTAYEQYF. CDR3 DNA: TGTGCCTGGAGTACGGCATACGAGCAGTACTTC.

This clonotype was seen more than once but under ten times. The chain carries TRBV20-1 and TRBJ2-2, with 11 bases that match TRBD1. The CDR3 is made up of 13 amino acids. Per the germline V gene, CDR1 is DFQATT and CDR2 is SNEGSKA (reference sequence). V gave up 6 bases and J gave up 4 bases; unmatched junction bases: 1. In DNA, the CDR3 is TGCAGTGCCGGGACAGGGGGCACCGGGGAGCTGTTTTTT. Its translation: CSAGTGGTGELFF.

This clonotype was recorded at least ten times. The chain joins TRBV27 to TRBJ1-1; a weak D match, TRBD1 (6 bases). CDR1 is MNHEY and CDR2 is SMNVEV in the germline V gene (reference sequence). V was shortened by 4 bases and J by 5 bases, with 17 bases between the two germline ends. The CDR3 has 15 amino acids. The CDR3 coding sequence is TGTGCCAGCAGTTGGTCCGCCGGGGGCGGGACTGAAGCTTTCTTT. Protein: CASSWSAGGGTEAFF.

This clonotype was seen ten or more times. V usage is TRBV2 and J usage is TRBJ2-7; 7 bases align to TRBD2. CDR1 and CDR2 from the germline V gene are SNHLY and FYNNEI. The CDR3 totals 15 residues. V was clipped by 5 bases and J by 2 bases; unmatched bases: 9. The CDR3 DNA is TGTGCCAGCAGTCAGGGACTATTCCCAACCTACGAGCAGTACTTC. The encoded protein is CASSQGLFPTYEQYF.

This clonotype was detected a few times. In nucleotides, the CDR3 is TGTGCCAGCAGCCCTAATGTCTGGGTCGGGGAGCTGTTTTTT. This encodes CASSPNVWVGELFF. J is TRBJ2-2 and V is TRBV9; D gene uncertain. Looked up from germline, CDR1 is SGDLS and CDR2 is YYNGEE. V gave up 4 bases and J gave up 7 bases, with 14 bases separating them. This CDR3 has 14 residues.

This clonotype showed up just a few times. The chain uses TRBV30 and TRBJ2-7; 13 bases are a match to TRBD2. V lost 0 bases and J lost 1; bases outside the gene matches: 3. Germline CDR1 is GTSNPN and CDR2 is SVGIG (reference sequence). CDR3 length equals 16 residues. The CDR3 protein is CAWSVGGLAGSYEQYF. DNA for the CDR3: TGTGCCTGGAGTGTAGGGGGACTAGCGGGATCCTACGAGCAGTACTTC. The whole variable domain, remainder taken from reference TRBV30 and TRBJ2-7, is SQTIHQWPATLVQPVGSPLSLECTVEGTSNPNLYWYRQAAGRGLQLLFYSVGIGQISSEVPQNLSASRPQDRQFILSSKKLLLSDSGFYLCAWSVGGLAGSYEQYFGPGTRLTVT.

This clonotype was seen only a few times. The chain is built from TRBV5-6 and TRBJ2-2; D might be TRBD1 (6 bases). This CDR3 has 15 amino acids. The V gene lost 0 bases and the J gene lost 4 bases, with 10 bases spanning the gap. From germline, CDR1 is SGHDT and CDR2 YYEEEE. The CDR3: CASSLGGHFTGELFF. CDR3 DNA: TGTGCCAGCAGCTTGGGGGGGCATTTCACCGGGGAGCTGTTTTTT. Variable domain in full (rest from reference TRBV5-6 and TRBJ2-2): DAGVTQSPTHLIKTRGQQVTLRCSPKSGHDTVSWYQQALGQGPQFIFQYYEEEERQRGNFPDRFSGHQFPNYSSELNVNALLLGDSALYLCASSLGGHFTGELFFGEGSRLTVL.

This clonotype was picked up many times. V usage is TRBV5-5 and J usage is TRBJ2-1; either TRBD1 or TRBD2 may supply D (5 bases each). V gave up 2 bases and J gave up 4 bases, with 13 bases separating them. The CDR3 is 15 amino acids. Germline V lookup: CDR1 SGHKS, CDR2 YYEKEE (reference sequence). CDR3 in amino acids: CASSFGGLGYNEQFF. For the CDR3, the DNA is TGTGCCAGCAGCTTTGGGGGATTAGGGTACAATGAGCAGTTCTTC.

The chain has TRBV12-3 or TRBV12-4 and TRBJ2-7; the match to TRBD1 covers 7 bases. The CDR3 covers 13 residues. V lost 7 bases to trimming and J lost 6 bases; unmatched junction nucleotides: 9. CDR3 DNA: TGTGCCAGCACCCTCCGCCGGGACAGCGAGCAGTACTTC. Encoded protein: CASTLRRDSEQYF.

There are a few counts of this clonotype. DNA of the CDR3: TGTGCCAGTAGTATCGACAGAGCTGGGGCCAACGTCCTGACTTTC. This gives the protein CASSIDRAGANVLTF. This chain joins TRBV19 and TRBJ2-6; D might be TRBD1 (5 bases). The ends were cut back, 3 bases at V and 2 bases at J, with 8 bases in the middle. The germline gives CDR1 LNHDA, CDR2 SQIVND (reference sequence). This CDR3 region has 15 residues.

This clonotype showed up just a few times. The genes are TRBV9 and TRBJ1-3; TRBD1 aligns across 9 bases. CDR1 SGDLS and CDR2 YYNGEE come from the germline V gene. V gave up 7 bases and J gave up 4 bases; unmatched junction bases: 12. The CDR3 consists of 16 residues. As DNA, the CDR3 is TGTGCCAGCTCAAAATCCCGGGACAGGGCGGGAAACACCATATATTTT. Amino acids: CASSKSRDRAGNTIYF.

The chain has TRBV6-5 and TRBJ2-7, with 7 positions matching TRBD1. V was pared by 0 bases and J by 0 bases, with 11 bases of the junction left unmatched. CDR1 is MNHEY, CDR2 SVGAGI, per germline. The CDR3 is made up of 18 amino acids. The CDR3 nucleotides are TGTGCCAGCAGTTACTCTTCCCGGGACAGTGAAAGCTCCTACGAGCAGTACTTC. Protein sequence: CASSYSSRDSESSYEQYF.

This clonotype showed up many times. The V gene is TRBV2, the J gene TRBJ1-6; 8 bases are a match to TRBD1. J gave up 9 bases and V 8 bases, and 9 bases lay outside the gene matches. Germline V lookup: CDR1 SNHLY, CDR2 FYNNEI. The CDR3 consists of 14 residues. CDR3 sequence (DNA): TGTGCCAGCGGCAGGGACAGGAGTAGTTCACCCCTCCACTTT. It encodes CASGRDRSSSPLHF. The variable domain in full, with the rest retrieved from reference TRBV2 and TRBJ1-6, is EPEVTQTPSHQVTQMGQEVILRCVPISNHLYFYWYRQILGQKVEFLVSFYNNEISEKSEIFDDQFSVERPDGSNFTLKIRSTKLEDSAMYFCASGRDRSSSPLHFGNGTRLTVT.

This clonotype was seen repeatedly, ten times or more. V usage is TRBV11-3 and J usage is TRBJ2-5; D not certain. From germline, CDR1 is SGHNT and CDR2 YENEEA. V lost 1 base and J 1 base, leaving 10 bases between the germline ends. CDR3 length: 15 amino acids. CDR3 in amino acids: CASSLGLVFQETQYF. In nucleotides, the CDR3 is TGTGCCAGCAGCTTAGGTCTCGTCTTCCAAGAGACCCAGTACTTC.

The rearrangement joins TRBV7-2 to TRBJ2-1, with 8 bases identical to TRBD2. The CDR3 loop spans 15 amino acids. Germline assignment: CDR1 SGHTA and CDR2 FQGNSA. After removal of 5 bases from V and 7 bases from J, the junction contained 10 bases not matched to a gene. CDR3 bases: TGTGCCAGCAGCCTGGCCGGGACTAGTATAAATGAGCAGTTCTTC. Residues: CASSLAGTSINEQFF.

The chain combines TRBV4-2 with TRBJ2-7; D remains unclear. The CDR3 has 15 amino acids. Trimming removed 3 bases from V and 2 bases from J, with 14 bases in between. Germline-derived CDR1 and CDR2 are LGHNA and YNFKEQ. CDR3 sequence reads: CASSQQGAQAYEQYF. In DNA, the CDR3 is TGTGCCAGCAGCCAGCAAGGAGCCCAGGCCTACGAGCAGTACTTC.

There are many counts of this clonotype. The V call is TRBV28, the J call TRBJ2-1, with unresolved D. V was trimmed by 10 bases and J by 0 bases, leaving 10 bases between them. This CDR3 contains 13 residues. The germline V gene has CDR1 MDHEN and CDR2 SYDVKM. CDR3 sequence: CAIGSSSYNEQFF. Written as DNA, the CDR3 is TGTGCCATCGGTAGCAGCTCCTACAATGAGCAGTTCTTC.

This clonotype came up many times. The chain has TRBV27 and TRBJ2-1; 9 positions match TRBD2. V gave up 6 bases and J gave up 8 bases; unmatched junction bases: 8. Germline V gene data show CDR1 as MNHEY and CDR2 as SMNVEV (reference sequence). The CDR3 length is 14 residues. The CDR3 DNA sequence: TGTGCCAGCAGGGAAGGCGGGAGGGGGGATGAGCAGTTCTTC. Translation: CASREGGRGDEQFF.

The V gene is TRBV20-1, the J gene TRBJ2-3; the match to TRBD2 covers 7 bases. This CDR3 region has 14 residues. The ends lost 3 bases at V and 2 bases at J; junction bases unmatched: 5. From germline, CDR1 is DFQATT and CDR2 SNEGSKA (reference sequence). CDR3 DNA: TGCAGTGCTAGGACTAGCAAGGCCACAGATACGCAGTATTTT. This gives the protein CSARTSKATDTQYF.

This clonotype was seen a few times. The genes are TRBV4-1 and TRBJ2-1; 9 nucleotides match TRBD2. J lost 2 bases, V lost 1 base, and 3 bases had no gene match. Germline values: CDR1 MGHRA, CDR2 YSYEKL. The CDR3 contains 16 residues. CDR3 DNA sequence: TGCGCCAGCAGCCAAGTTAGGACTAGCGCCTACAATGAGCAGTTCTTC. Translation: CASSQVRTSAYNEQFF.

At least ten counts were recorded for this clonotype. The chain combines TRBV27 with TRBJ2-7, with D perhaps given as TRBD1 or TRBD2 (5 bases each). Germline-derived CDR1 and CDR2 are MNHEY and SMNVEV (reference sequence). With 0 bases removed from V and 2 bases from J, the gap between germline ends came to 8 bases. This CDR3 region has 14 residues. This CDR3 reads CASSLSGAPYEQYF. The DNA for the CDR3 is TGTGCCAGCAGTTTATCCGGGGCCCCCTACGAGCAGTACTTC.

This clonotype was recorded at least ten times. The chain combines TRBV29-1 with TRBJ2-3, with 8 bases matching TRBD1. Germline V lookup: CDR1 SQVTM, CDR2 ANQGSEA. V was pared by 7 bases and J by 4 bases, with 10 bases of the junction left unmatched. This CDR3 contains 14 residues. CDR3 coding DNA: TGCAGCGGGGCTAAAGCAGGGGGCCCAGATACGCAGTATTTT. It codes for CSGAKAGGPDTQYF.

This clonotype showed up many times. The V call is TRBV28, the J call TRBJ2-5; D is undetermined. Trimming shortened V by 5 bases and J by 8 bases, and 12 bases separated the two germline ends. The V gene's germline CDR1 is MDHEN and CDR2 SYDVKM. The CDR3 runs 12 residues. CDR3 DNA: TGTGCCAGCAGTCCTCCTGGTCGAACCCAGTACTTC. Translated: CASSPPGRTQYF.